Reported below is one T cell receptor beta chain. Its cognate antigen has yet to be identified. Per-base quality was not reported, and no clone a single base away is much larger than it. The CDR3 regions of human TCRbeta chains were analyzed by immunosequencing. The source study handled its data this way. Repertoire TCRs were checked for matches against a reference library of SARS-CoV-2-specific TCRs that had been generated using the MIRA antigen-specificity platform. Breadth was defined as the fraction of unique TCRs that were SARS-CoV-2-associated. Depth was defined as the fraction of total T cells that were SARS-CoV-2-associated. Each spike-specific TCR was assigned to its reactive spike region and to a CD4 or CD8 class using the MIRA data. Log10-transformed breadth and depth values were compared by one-way ANOVA with Sidak's multiple comparisons tests. What TCRdb holds here is the immuneACCESS table cut down to in-frame rearrangements. Part of the clones is not present; checked against another copy, under half of the missing clones reflect an unresolved V gene, and the others are unexplained. That table supplies the V and J calls and clone size; D and trimming were determined from the DNA. This sample is represented by 140,000 to 150,000 clones; more than 85% of them were singletons. The ten most abundant clones make up under 4.5% of the sample.

As encoded in the germline V gene, CDR1 is SGHAT while CDR2 is FQNNGV. The junction carries 11 bases between V and J, which are trimmed by 3 bases and 3 bases respectively. Its CDR3 holds 14 amino acids, cysteine through phenylalanine. The CDR3 DNA has 42 bases and is translated from base 1. The sample comes from a study of T cell responses to AZD1222 COVID-19 vaccine (dated by TCRdb to the early 2020s). Regarding the research as a whole: AZD1222 recipients given second doses at about 4 weeks or at about 12 weeks were pooled, since spike-specific TCR depth and breadth were not found to differ between the two schedules. A total of 233 trial participants underwent TCR sequencing, of whom 200 to 220 had received two doses of AZD1222 and some 25 had received two doses of the MenACWY control vaccine. Enrollment into the trials was organized by age into subgroups of 18-55, 56-69 and 70-plus years, and those subgroups contained approximately 160, 26 and 62 TCR-sequenced participants, respectively.

What the time point label conveys for this sample: baseline before first vaccination. Vaccinee samples came from UK trials COV001 and COV002, including a single-blind randomized controlled phase 2/3 trial of AZD1222 (ChAdOx1 nCoV-19) in healthy adults. For TCRbeta chain sequencing, PBMC samples were collected from trial participants at day 0 and at day 28 after the second dose. The research as a whole found: Vaccine-associated CD4 TCRs spanned the whole spike protein, with dominant responses in regions 160-218 and 743-854. In the small 56-69-year group, the increase in depth fell short of significance, most likely because of low power. Participants were mostly white British and included more females than males, and it was suggested by the authors that clonal diversity may have been underestimated. Because no day 14 peak-response samples were available, the repertoires could be characterized only after the peak T cell response. Nearly half of unique spike-specific TCRs reportedly recognized epitopes outside regions mutated in the B.1.351 and B.1.1.7 variants. Only six AZD1222 recipients were SARS-CoV-2 seropositive at baseline, limiting conclusions about previously exposed vaccinees. After two AZD1222 doses, spike-specific TCR breadth and depth were significantly higher than at day 0 and than in MenACWY recipients.

This receptor chain uses TRBV11-2 and TRBJ1-2; the D gene cannot be resolved reliably. The specimen was peripheral blood, collected on day 0 of AZD1222 vaccination. The TCR comes from an adult in good health. The sequenced DNA is TGTGCCAGCAGCTTCGGCCCATCCGACTATGGCTACACCTTC. The encoded protein is CASSFGPSDYGYTF. Where the CDR3 stops, the reference TRBV11-2 and TRBJ1-2 genes take over; the full variable domain is EAGVAQSPRYKIIEKRQSVAFWCNPISGHATLYWYQQILGQGPKLLIQFQNNGVVDDSQLPKDRFSAERLKGVDSTLKIQPAKLEDSAVYLCASSFGPSDYGYTFGSGTRLTVV.